The clone carrying this T cell receptor (beta chain) came up a few times. Antigen: not known. These data originate in a study of shared clonotypes between healthy human individuals. The wider study: Every donor yielded three CD4 naive, three CD4 memory, two CD8 naive and one CD8 memory plate.

CDR1 and CDR2 from the germline V gene are GTSNPN and SVGIG (reference sequence). The CDR3 runs to 11 residues. V dropped 1 base and J dropped 7 bases, with 2 bases sitting between them. Overall study findings and caveats: Among non-shared clonotypes, generation probabilities were lower than among those shared by all four donors.

Here immunoSEQ multiplex PCR was the method, and the copy in TCRdb shows in-frame clones only, minus some. This sample has millions of clones, with roughly 92% found just once. The sequencing sample was made of naive CD4+ T cells sorted from blood. This sample's subset: CD45RA+ positively selected. This clonotype originated in a man between 18 and 35 years old in good health. This chain uses TRBV30 with TRBJ1-6; D remains ambiguous. The CDR3 nucleotides are TGTGCCTGGAGTGAAAATTCACCCCTCCACTTT. This translates into CAWSENSPLHF.